Sequencing of this T cell receptor beta chain was carried out in a study of T cells in Graves' hyperthyroidism and ophthalmopathy. Study-level findings and limits: Most clonotypes expanded in the thyroid (above 0.001) were also present in blood. In the analysis, a 13 V-J model separated ophthalmopathy from stable hyperthyroidism.

Criteria for exclusion of patients were uncontrolled infection, other autoimmune disease, pregnancy or lactation. From germline, CDR1 is SGHTA and CDR2 FQGTGA. Trimming took off 4 bases at V and 5 bases at J, with 17 bases between the two ends. The CDR3 runs 16 residues. RNA transcripts were the template for amplifying TCR beta CDR3 regions. HTBI primers were used for first-round RT-PCR of the TCR CDR3. TCRdb called the multiplex PCR reads again in MiXCR, with one record for every CDR3 protein. The sample yields 560,000 or so distinct CDR3 sequences, 46% seen once. As for this clonotype: Its specificity is unknown.

This receptor was taken from a woman aged 18-30 years with Graves' hyperthyroidism. This rearrangement joins TRBV7-3 to TRBJ1-4, with D unclear. Sample: peripheral blood or thyroid tissue (not recorded which). Here the CDR3 DNA reads TGTGCCAGCAGCTCACACGACCGGGCCGACAATGAAAAACTGTTTTTT. Translating it yields CASSSHDRADNEKLFF.